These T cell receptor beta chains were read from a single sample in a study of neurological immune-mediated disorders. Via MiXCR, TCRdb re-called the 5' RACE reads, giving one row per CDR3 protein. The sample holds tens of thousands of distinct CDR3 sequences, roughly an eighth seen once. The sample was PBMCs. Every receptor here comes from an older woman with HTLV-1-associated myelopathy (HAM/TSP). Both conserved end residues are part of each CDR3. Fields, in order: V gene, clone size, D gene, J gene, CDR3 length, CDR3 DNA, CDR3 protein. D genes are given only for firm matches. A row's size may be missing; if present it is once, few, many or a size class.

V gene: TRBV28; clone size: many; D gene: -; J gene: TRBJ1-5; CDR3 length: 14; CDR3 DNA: TGTGCCAGCAGTTTGTCCTATAGCAATCAGCCCCAGCATTTT; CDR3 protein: CASSLSYSNQPQHF
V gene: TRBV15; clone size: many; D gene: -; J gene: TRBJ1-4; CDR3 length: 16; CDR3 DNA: TGTGCCACCAGCACCGGACAGCTATCAACTAATGAAAAACTGTTTTTT; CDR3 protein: CATSTGQLSTNEKLFF
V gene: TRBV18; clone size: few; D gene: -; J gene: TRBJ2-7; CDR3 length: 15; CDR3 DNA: TGTGCCAGCTCCACCTTTGGGACGGGAAGAGACGAGCAGTACTTC; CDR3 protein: CASSTFGTGRDEQYF
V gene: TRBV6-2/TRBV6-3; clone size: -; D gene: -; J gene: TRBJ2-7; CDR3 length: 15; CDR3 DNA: TGTGCCAGCAGGCGCGGGACTGCTAATAACCACGAGCAGTACTTC; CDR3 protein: CASRRGTANNHEQYF
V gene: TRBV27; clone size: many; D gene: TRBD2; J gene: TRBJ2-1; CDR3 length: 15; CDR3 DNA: TGTGCCAGCAGTCTCCGGGGGGGTAGCTTGTATGAGCAGTTCTTC; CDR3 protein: CASSLRGGSLYEQFF
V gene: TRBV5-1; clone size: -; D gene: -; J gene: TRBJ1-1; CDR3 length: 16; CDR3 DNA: TGCGCCAGCAGCTACTCGACGGGGGGCAAGTACATTGAAGCTTTCTTT; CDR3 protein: CASSYSTGGKYIEAFF
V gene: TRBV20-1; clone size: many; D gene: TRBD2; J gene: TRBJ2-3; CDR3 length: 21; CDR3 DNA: TGCAGTGCTAGAGGGATACCGGGACTAGCGGGAGGGCCGGGTAGCACAGATACGCAGTATTTT; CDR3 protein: CSARGIPGLAGGPGSTDTQYF
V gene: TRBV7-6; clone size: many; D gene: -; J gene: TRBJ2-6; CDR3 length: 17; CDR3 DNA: TGTGCCAGCAGCTTACGGGGGTTAGGTTCTGGGGCCAACGTCCTGACTTTC; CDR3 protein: CASSLRGLGSGANVLTF
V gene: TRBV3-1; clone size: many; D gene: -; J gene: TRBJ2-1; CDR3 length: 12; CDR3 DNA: TGTGCCAGCAGCCCACCGGGTCTAGGTCCCTTCTTC; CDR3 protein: CASSPPGLGPFF
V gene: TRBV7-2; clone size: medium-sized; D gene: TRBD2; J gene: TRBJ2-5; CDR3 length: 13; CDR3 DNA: TGTGCCAGCAGCTATAGCGGGCAAGAGACCCAGTACTTC; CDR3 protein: CASSYSGQETQYF
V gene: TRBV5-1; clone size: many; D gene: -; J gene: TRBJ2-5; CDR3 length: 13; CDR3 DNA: TGCGCCAGCAGCTCTACGGGAAAGGGGACCCAGTACTTC; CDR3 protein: CASSSTGKGTQYF
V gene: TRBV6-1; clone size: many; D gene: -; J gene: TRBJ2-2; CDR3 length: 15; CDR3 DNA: TGTGCCAGCACCTTGAAAGGGGCTAGCTCCGGGGAGCTGTTTTTT; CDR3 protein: CASTLKGASSGELFF
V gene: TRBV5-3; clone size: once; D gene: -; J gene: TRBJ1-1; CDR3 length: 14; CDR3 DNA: TGTGCCAGACTCTTGGGGGGGGGAATCACTGAAGCTTTCTTT; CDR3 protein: CARLLGGGITEAFF
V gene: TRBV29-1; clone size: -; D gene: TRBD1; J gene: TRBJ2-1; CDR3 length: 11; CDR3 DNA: TGCAGCGGGGACAGGGGGAATGAGCAGTTCTTC; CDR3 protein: CSGDRGNEQFF
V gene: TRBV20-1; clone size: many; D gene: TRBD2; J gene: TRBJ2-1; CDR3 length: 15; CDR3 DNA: TGCAGTGCTAAAAGAGCGGGAGGGCCACACAATGAGCAGTTCTTC; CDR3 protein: CSAKRAGGPHNEQFF
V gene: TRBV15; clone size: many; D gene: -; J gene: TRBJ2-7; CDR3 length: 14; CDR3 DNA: TGTGCCACCAGCAGAGACCCGGCGTCCTACGAGCAGTACTTC; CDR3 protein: CATSRDPASYEQYF
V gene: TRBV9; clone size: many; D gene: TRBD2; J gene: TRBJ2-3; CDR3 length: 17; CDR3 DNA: TGTGCCAGCAGCACCCTCGGACTAGCGGGAGACAGAGATACGCAGTATTTT; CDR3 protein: CASSTLGLAGDRDTQYF
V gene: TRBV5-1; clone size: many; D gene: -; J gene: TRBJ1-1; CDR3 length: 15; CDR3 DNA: TGCGCCAGCAGCTCCTTACAGGGTCGGAACACTGAAGCTTTCTTT; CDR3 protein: CASSSLQGRNTEAFF
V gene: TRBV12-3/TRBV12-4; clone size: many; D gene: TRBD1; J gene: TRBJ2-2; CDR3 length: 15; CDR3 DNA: TGTGCCAGCAGGATAGCAGGGACAGGGACCGGGGAGCTGTTTTTT; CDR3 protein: CASRIAGTGTGELFF
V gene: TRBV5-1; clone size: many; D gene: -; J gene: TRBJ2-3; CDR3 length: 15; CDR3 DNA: TGCGCCAGCAGCCCCTCGCTGGGGGCCACAGATACGCAGTATTTT; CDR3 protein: CASSPSLGATDTQYF
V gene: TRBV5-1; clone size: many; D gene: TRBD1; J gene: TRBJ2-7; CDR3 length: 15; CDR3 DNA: TGCGCCAGCAGCTTAGAGCCCGGGACAGTTTACGAGCAGTACTTC; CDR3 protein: CASSLEPGTVYEQYF
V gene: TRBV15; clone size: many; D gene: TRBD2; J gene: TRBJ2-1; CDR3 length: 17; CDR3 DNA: TGTGCCACCAGCAGAGATCGTGGCGGGAGGGCCGGGAATGAGCAGTTCTTC; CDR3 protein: CATSRDRGGRAGNEQFF
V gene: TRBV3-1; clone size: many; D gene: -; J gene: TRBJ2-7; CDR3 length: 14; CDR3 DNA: TGTGCCAGCAGCCCAGGACATAACTCCTACGAGCAGTACTTC; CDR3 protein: CASSPGHNSYEQYF
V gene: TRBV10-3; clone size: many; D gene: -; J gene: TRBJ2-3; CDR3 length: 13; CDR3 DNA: TGTGCCATCAGGGGAGAGGGAGCAGATACGCAGTATTTT; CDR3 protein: CAIRGEGADTQYF
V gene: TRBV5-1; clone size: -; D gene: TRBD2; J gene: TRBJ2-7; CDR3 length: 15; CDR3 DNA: TGCGCCAGCAGCGGCTCGGGAGGGCCAGCCTACGGGCAGTACTTC; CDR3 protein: CASSGSGGPAYGQYF
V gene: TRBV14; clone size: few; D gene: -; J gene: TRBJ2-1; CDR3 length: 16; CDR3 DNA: TGTGCCAGCAGCTCCCCCGGACATCGAGGGTACAATGAGCAGTTCTTC; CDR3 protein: CASSSPGHRGYNEQFF